This T cell receptor (beta chain) emerged from a study of brain T cells in children with intractable seizures. V dropped 6 bases and J dropped 1 base, with 7 bases sitting between them. The CDR3 is 13 amino acids. Profiling relied on immunoSEQ multiplex PCR, and the TCRdb table lists in-frame clones only, not all of them. The data show about 41,000 clones, 80% to 95% seen once. The J gene is TRBJ1-5, the V gene TRBV12-3 or TRBV12-4, with unresolved D. The source was peripheral blood, collected at surgery. The receptor comes from a girl aged 2-10 years with tuberous sclerosis and intractable seizures. CDR3 bases: TGTGCCAGCAGCCCTGGGAGCAATCAGCCCCAGCATTTT. Translating gives CASSPGSNQPQHF.